This T cell receptor beta chain derives from a study of T cell responses to AZD1222 COVID-19 vaccine. General study results and limits: Sampled repertoires all dated from after the peak T cell response. Researchers report vaccine-associated CD4 TCRs spanning spike, with dominance at 160-218 and 743-854. Spike-specific TCRs gained breadth and depth after people received two AZD1222 doses.

About this clone itself: Its antigen is unidentified.

V was clipped by 5 bases and J by 5 bases, with 10 bases between them. This CDR3 region has 13 residues. Germline lookup yields CDR1 SGHAT and CDR2 FQDESV (reference sequence). The method was immunoSEQ multiplex PCR; TCRdb's version includes in-frame clones alone and lacks a portion of them. Here the sample spans around 150,000 clones, over 75% being singletons. The rearrangement links TRBV11-1 to TRBJ2-1, with a tentative D call TRBD1 (6 bases). Sequenced here: peripheral blood, sampled 28 days after the second dose of the MenACWY control vaccine. This clonotype was sampled from an adult who received the MenACWY meningococcal vaccine as a control. As DNA, the CDR3 is TGTGCCAGCAGCAAATACAGGGACAATGAGCAGTTCTTC. Protein: CASSKYRDNEQFF.